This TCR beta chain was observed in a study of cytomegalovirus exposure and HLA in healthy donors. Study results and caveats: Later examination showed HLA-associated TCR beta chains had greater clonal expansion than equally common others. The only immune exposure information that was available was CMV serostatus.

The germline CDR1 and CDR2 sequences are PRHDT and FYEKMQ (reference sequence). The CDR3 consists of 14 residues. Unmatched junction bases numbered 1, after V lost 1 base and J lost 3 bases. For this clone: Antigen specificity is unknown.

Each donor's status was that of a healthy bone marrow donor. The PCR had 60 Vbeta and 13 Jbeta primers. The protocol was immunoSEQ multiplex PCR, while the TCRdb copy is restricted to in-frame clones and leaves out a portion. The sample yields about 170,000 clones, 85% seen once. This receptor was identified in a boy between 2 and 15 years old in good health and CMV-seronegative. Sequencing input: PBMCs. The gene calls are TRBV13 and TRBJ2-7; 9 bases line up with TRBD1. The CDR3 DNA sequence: TGTGCCAGCAGCTTAGCGACAGGGGGCTACGAGCAGTACTTC. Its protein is CASSLATGGYEQYF.